Listed here are 7 T cell receptor beta chains from one sample, sequenced in a study of T cell responses to AZD1222 COVID-19 vaccine. Profiling relied on immunoSEQ multiplex PCR, and the TCRdb table lists in-frame clones only, not all of them. The sample consists of 90,000 to 130,000 clones, roughly 86% of them appearing once. The input for sequencing was peripheral blood, taken on day 0 of AZD1222 vaccination. These receptors were collected from an adult in good health.

The gene calls are TRBV20-1 and TRBJ1-1, with unresolved D. The V end was cut by 3 bases, the J end by 1 base, with 12 bases between. In germline, CDR1 is DFQATT, CDR2 SNEGSKA (reference sequence). The CDR3 is made up of 14 amino acids. For the CDR3, the DNA is TGCAGTGCTAGTTACCAAAGCGCGAACACTGAAGCTTTCTTT. Protein sequence: CSASYQSANTEAFF.

The gene calls are TRBV28 and TRBJ1-2, with D perhaps matching TRBD1 (6 bases). Trimming removed 10 bases at V and 4 bases at J, with 28 bases between. There are 17 residues in the CDR3. Germline V gene lookup returns CDR1 MDHEN and CDR2 SYDVKM. CDR3 sequence reads: CATGKRWGTQQGYGYTF. The CDR3 nucleotides read TGTGCCACCGGAAAGCGATGGGGGACGCAACAGGGCTATGGCTACACCTTC.

The rearrangement links TRBV3-1 (or the pseudogene TRBV3-2) to TRBJ2-5; the D gene is possibly TRBD2 (6 bases). V dropped 5 bases and J dropped 4 bases, with 20 bases sitting between them. CDR1 is LGHDT, CDR2 YNNKEL, per germline (reference sequence). This CDR3 has 16 residues. CDR3 bases: TGTGCCAGCAGCTTCCCCGGGACTTCCTCGGGAGAGACCCAGTACTTC. Amino acids: CASSFPGTSSGETQYF.

This clone was detected only a few times. V usage is TRBV15 and J usage is TRBJ1-1; 7 nucleotides agree with TRBD1. CDR3 length equals 15 residues. Germline loops: CDR1 LNHNV, CDR2 YYDKDF (reference sequence). V shed 0 bases and J 5 bases; nucleotides not matched to a gene: 6. The CDR3 DNA sequence: TGTGCCACCAGCAGAGACCTCGACAGGGCAACTGAAGCTTTCTTT. Encoded protein: CATSRDLDRATEAFF.

The V gene is TRBV7-2, the J gene TRBJ1-2; maybe TRBD1 (5 bases). Germline assignment: CDR1 SGHTA and CDR2 FQGNSA. This CDR3 is built from 14 residues. V dropped 2 bases and J dropped 2 bases, with 9 bases sitting between them. As DNA, the CDR3 is TGTGCCAGCAGCTTATCAGGGACGAACTATGGCTACACCTTC. This sequence encodes CASSLSGTNYGYTF.

The chain has TRBV25-1 and TRBJ1-6, with D perhaps matching TRBD1 (5 bases). The CDR3 has 16 residues. V lost 2 bases, J lost 6 bases, and 14 bases lay in between. Germline V lookup: CDR1 MGHDK, CDR2 SYGVNS. The CDR3 region is CASSEPPGQGNSPLHF. DNA of the CDR3: TGTGCCAGCAGTGAACCCCCGGGGCAGGGTAATTCACCCCTCCACTTT. The whole variable domain, remainder taken from reference TRBV25-1 and TRBJ1-6, is EADIYQTPRYLVIGTGKKITLECSQTMGHDKMYWYQQDPGMELHLIHYSYGVNSTEKGDLSSESTVSRIRTEHFPLTLESARPSHTSQYLCASSEPPGQGNSPLHFGNGTRLTVT.

The V call is TRBV3-1 (or the pseudogene TRBV3-2), the J call TRBJ2-2, with D possibly matching TRBD1 (6 bases). V dropped 2 bases and J dropped 2 bases, with 9 bases sitting between them. The CDR3 spans 15 residues. The germline V gene has CDR1 LGHDT and CDR2 YNNKEL (reference sequence). CDR3 amino acids: CASSQLGANTGELFF. In nucleotides, the CDR3 is TGTGCCAGCAGCCAACTGGGGGCCAACACCGGGGAGCTGTTTTTT.